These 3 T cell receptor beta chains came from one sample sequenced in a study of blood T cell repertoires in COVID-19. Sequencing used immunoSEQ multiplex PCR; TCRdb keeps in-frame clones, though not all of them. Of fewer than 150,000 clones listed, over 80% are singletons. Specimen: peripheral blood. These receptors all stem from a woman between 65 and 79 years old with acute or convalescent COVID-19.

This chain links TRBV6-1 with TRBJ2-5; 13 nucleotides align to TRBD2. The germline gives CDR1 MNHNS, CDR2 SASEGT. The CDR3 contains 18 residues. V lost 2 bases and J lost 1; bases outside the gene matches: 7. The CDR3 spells CASSEQKGTSGVQETQYF. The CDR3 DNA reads TGTGCCAGCAGTGAACAGAAAGGGACTAGCGGGGTCCAAGAGACCCAGTACTTC.

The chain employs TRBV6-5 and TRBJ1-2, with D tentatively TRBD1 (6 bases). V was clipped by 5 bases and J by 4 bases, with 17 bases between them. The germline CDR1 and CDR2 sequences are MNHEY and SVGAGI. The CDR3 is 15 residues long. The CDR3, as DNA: TGTGCCAGCAGTACCACAGGGCGCGATGCCTATGGCTACACCTTC. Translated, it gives CASSTTGRDAYGYTF.

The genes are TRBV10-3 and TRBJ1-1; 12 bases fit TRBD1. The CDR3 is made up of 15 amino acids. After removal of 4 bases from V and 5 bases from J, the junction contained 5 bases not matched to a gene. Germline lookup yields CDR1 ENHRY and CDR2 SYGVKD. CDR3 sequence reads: CAISGGTGGQTEAFF. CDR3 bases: TGTGCCATCAGTGGAGGGACAGGGGGCCAAACTGAAGCTTTCTTT.